This T cell receptor beta chain was sequenced in a study of regulatory T cells in long-lasting Graves disease. Study-wide context: Graves' patients, diagnosed recently, had received antithyroid drugs under 3 months.

In building TCR beta libraries, iRepertoire HTBI primers were used together with Arm-PCR of CDR3 regions. Study processing details: Samples jointly harbored fewer than 65 TRBV and approximately 15 TRBJ segments. TCRdb re-analysed the multiplex PCR reads in MiXCR, keeping a single row per CDR3 protein. Clone size and V and J calls follow TCRdb, not the original study. The sample lists hundreds of thousands of distinct CDR3 sequences, 15% to 20% occurring once. General study findings and limits: Favoring TRBV28, TRBJ1-2 and TRBJ2-5 was a feature seen in persistent disease.

The time point here: newly diagnosed GD, antithyroid drugs for less than 3 months. The authors made the TCR library using RNA they extracted from PBMCs. Roughly 9.5-milliliter peripheral blood samples went into EDTA tubes. CDR3 length: 14 amino acids. V lost 6 bases and J lost 4, with 15 bases in between. CDR1 is MNHNS, CDR2 SASEGT, per germline. As for this clonotype: Its target is not known.

Sequences were derived from peripheral blood mononuclear cells (PBMCs), sampled at new diagnosis, from a patient treated with antithyroid drugs. The V gene is TRBV6-1, the J gene TRBJ1-1; TRBD1 might be the D (6 bases). The clonotype originates from a female donor with Graves disease. The CDR3 nucleotides read TGTGCCAGCAGCCGGACAGCTTCCATCACTGAAGCTTTCTTT. Protein product: CASSRTASITEAFF.